This TCR beta chain was recovered during a study of OX40 agonist ivuxolimab in advanced cancers. On the study more broadly: While on treatment, patients had intravenous ivuxolimab at 0.01 to 10 mg/kg every 2 weeks. A male proportion of approximately 83% was recorded, with mean age approximately 60 years and range about 23 to 80. General study points: Clonal expansion from baseline to week 6 occurred in both CD4+ and CD8+ T cells.

Here immunoSEQ multiplex PCR was the method, and the copy in TCRdb shows in-frame clones only, minus some. Of around 66,000 clones in the sample, over 75% were seen once. As regards this clone: The antigen remains undetermined.

The V gene's germline CDR1 is MNHEY and CDR2 SMNVEV (reference sequence). CDR3 length: 18 amino acids. The J segment lost 4 bases and the V segment lost 4 bases, leaving 7 bases of the junction unmatched. The TCR sequence derives from an adult with an advanced solid tumor such as melanoma, head and neck, liver or kidney cancer. The chain joins TRBV27 to TRBJ2-2; 15 bases agree with TRBD2. The sequencing used CD4+ or CD8+ T cells sorted from blood, collected in a trial of the OX40 agonist ivuxolimab. The CDR3 DNA reads as TGTGCCAGCAGTTCCCTAGGACTAGCGGGAGGGCGCACCGGGGAGCTGTTTTTT. Its protein product is CASSSLGLAGGRTGELFF.